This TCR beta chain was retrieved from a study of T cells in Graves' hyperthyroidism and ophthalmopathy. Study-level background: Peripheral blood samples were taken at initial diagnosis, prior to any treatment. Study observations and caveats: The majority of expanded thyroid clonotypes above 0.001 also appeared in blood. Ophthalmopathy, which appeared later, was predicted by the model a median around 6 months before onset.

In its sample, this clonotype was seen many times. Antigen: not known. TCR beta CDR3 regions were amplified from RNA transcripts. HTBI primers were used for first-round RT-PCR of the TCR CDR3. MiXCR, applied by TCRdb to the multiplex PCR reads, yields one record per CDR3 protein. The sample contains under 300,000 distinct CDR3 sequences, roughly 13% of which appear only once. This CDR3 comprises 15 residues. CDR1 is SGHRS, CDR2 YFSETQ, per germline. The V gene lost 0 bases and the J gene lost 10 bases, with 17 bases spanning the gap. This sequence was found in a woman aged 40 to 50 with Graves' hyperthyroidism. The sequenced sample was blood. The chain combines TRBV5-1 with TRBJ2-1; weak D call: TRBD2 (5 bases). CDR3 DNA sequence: TGCGCCAGCAGCTTGGGAGGGAGTGCGGGCGGAGAGCAGTTCTTC. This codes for CASSLGGSAGGEQFF.